These 29 T cell receptor beta chains share one sample of origin, sequenced in a study of blood T cell repertoires in COVID-19. The method was immunoSEQ multiplex PCR; TCRdb's version includes in-frame clones alone and lacks a portion of them. The sample has a few hundred thousand clones; approximately 89% are singletons. What was sequenced was peripheral blood. These receptors came from a woman aged 30 to 39 with COVID-19, enrolled during active disease.

The CDR3 spells CASSTYRGREQYF. The CDR3 DNA follows: TGTGCCAGCAGCACCTACAGGGGGCGGGAGCAGTACTTC. The chain combines TRBV7-2 with TRBJ2-7, with 9 bases aligning to TRBD1. The CDR3 is 13 amino acids. Germline CDR1 reads SGHTA; CDR2 reads FQGNSA. V shed 5 bases and J 7 bases; nucleotides not matched to a gene: 6.

V is TRBV28 and J is TRBJ1-3; 9 bases match TRBD1. With 7 bases clipped from V and 0 bases from J, the junction kept 4 bases outside the gene matches. Per germline, CDR1 MDHEN and CDR2 SYDVKM. This CDR3 is 15 amino acids long. The CDR3 DNA is TGTGCCAGCAAGACAGGGGGGGTCTCTGGAAACACCATATATTTT. This translates into CASKTGGVSGNTIYF. Filled out from reference TRBV28 and TRBJ1-3, the complete variable domain reads DVKVTQSSRYLVKRTGEKVFLECVQDMDHENMFWYRQDPGLGLRLIYFSYDVKMKEKGDIPEGYSVSREKKERFSLILESASTNQTSMYLCASKTGGVSGNTIYFGEGSWLTVV.

This clone has only one observation. The CDR3 sequence: CATSVGSGQSSFYSNYGYTF. The CDR3 coding sequence is TGTGCCACCAGTGTAGGATCCGGACAGTCATCCTTCTACTCTAACTATGGCTACACCTTC. The chain combines TRBV24-1 with TRBJ1-2; D is possibly TRBD1 (6 bases). Deletions cut 5 bases from V and 0 bases from J, with 27 bases between. The CDR3 has 20 amino acids. Germline V lookup: CDR1 KGHDR, CDR2 SFDVKD.

This clone was detected only once. V gene TRBV5-6 combines with J gene TRBJ2-1; TRBD1 is a possible D gene (6 bases). The germline V gene has CDR1 SGHDT and CDR2 YYEEEE. The V end was cut by 1 base, the J end by 7 bases, with 12 bases between. The CDR3 totals 14 residues. CDR3 sequence: CASSLNGQRNEQFF. The CDR3 DNA is TGTGCCAGCAGCTTGAACGGACAGCGTAATGAGCAGTTCTTC.

J is TRBJ1-4 and V is TRBV5-6, with D maybe TRBD1 (5 bases). The V end lost 0 bases, the J end lost 9 bases, and 12 bases lay between the germline ends. This CDR3 has 14 residues. CDR1 and CDR2 (germline): SGHDT, YYEEEE. The CDR3 loop reads CASSLGQGLKKLFF. The DNA for the CDR3 is TGTGCCAGCAGCTTGGGCCAGGGTTTGAAAAAACTGTTTTTT.

This chain connects TRBV6-6 to TRBJ1-6; 7 bases are a match to TRBD1. The V and J ends lost 2 bases and 9 bases, in that order; junction bases with no gene match: 4. The CDR3 spans 14 residues. Germline V lookup: CDR1 MNHNY, CDR2 SVGAGI (reference sequence). CDR3 coding DNA: TGTGCCAGCAGTTACCAAACAGGGGTTTCACCCCTCCACTTT. Its protein product is CASSYQTGVSPLHF.

This sequence joins TRBV13 and TRBJ1-3, with TRBD1 matching over 9 bases. Germline values: CDR1 PRHDT, CDR2 FYEKMQ (reference sequence). The CDR3 is 16 amino acids. The V segment lost 1 base and the J segment 2 bases; nucleotides outside the gene matches: 3. The CDR3 here is CASSLDRTGAGNTIYF. In DNA form, the CDR3 reads TGTGCCAGCAGCTTAGATCGGACAGGGGCTGGAAACACCATATATTTT.

The chain joins TRBV7-2 to TRBJ2-3, with D maybe TRBD2 (7 bases). V was shortened by 7 bases and J by 1 base, with 18 bases between the two germline ends. This CDR3 spans 16 amino acids. CDR1 and CDR2 from the germline V gene are SGHTA and FQGNSA. In DNA form, the CDR3 reads TGTGCCAGCACCCCCTGGCCGGGGGGCGGCACAGATACGCAGTATTTT. Amino acid sequence: CASTPWPGGGTDTQYF.

The V call is TRBV19, the J call TRBJ2-5, with D possibly matching TRBD2 (6 bases). The germline V gene encodes CDR1 LNHDA and CDR2 SQIVND (reference sequence). V lost 1 base, J lost 7 bases, and 16 bases lay in between. The CDR3 consists of 15 residues. CDR3 amino acids: CASSIGLGGSGTQYF. In DNA form, the CDR3 reads TGTGCCAGTAGTATAGGGTTGGGGGGTTCGGGGACCCAGTACTTC. The full variable domain, completed using reference TRBV19 and TRBJ2-5, is DGGITQSPKYLFRKEGQNVTLSCEQNLNHDAMYWYRQDPGQGLRLIYYSQIVNDFQKGDIAEGYSVSREKKESFPLTVTSAQKNPTAFYLCASSIGLGGSGTQYFGPGTRLLVL.

V and J are TRBV3-1 (or the pseudogene TRBV3-2) and TRBJ1-2, with 7 positions matching TRBD1. The CDR3 extends over 12 amino acids. Germline V lookup: CDR1 LGHDT, CDR2 YNNKEL (reference sequence). V lost 4 bases to trimming and J lost 7 bases; unmatched junction nucleotides: 3. CDR3 protein: CASSLRGSGYTF. The CDR3 coding sequence is TGTGCCAGCAGCCTCAGGGGGTCTGGCTACACCTTC.

Concerning this clone itself: Within the sample, other DNA sequences also encode this same CDR3. V gene TRBV6-5 combines with J gene TRBJ1-1; perhaps TRBD1 as D (5 bases). The CDR3 runs to 13 residues. Trimming left V 3 bases short and J 4 bases short, with 9 bases between. The V gene's germline CDR1 is MNHEY and CDR2 SVGAGI. This CDR3 is CASSYTGGTEAFF. The DNA for the CDR3 is TGTGCCAGCAGTTATACCGGGGGCACTGAAGCTTTCTTT.

In its sample, this clone was seen once. The gene calls are TRBV29-1 and TRBJ1-2, with 7 bases fitting TRBD1. The CDR3 length is 16 residues. Per the germline V gene, CDR1 is SQVTM and CDR2 is ANQGSEA. Unmatched junction bases numbered 16, after V lost 4 bases and J lost 5 bases. The CDR3, as DNA: TGCAGCGTTGTCCATCGGGCAGGGGGGATGTATTATGGCTACACCTTC. It translates to CSVVHRAGGMYYGYTF.

This clone was observed once. The CDR3 reads CASSKGDRLSYNEQFF. In nucleotides, the CDR3 is TGCGCCAGCAGCAAGGGGGACAGACTATCTTACAATGAGCAGTTCTTC. The rearrangement joins TRBV5-1 to TRBJ2-1; 7 nucleotides match TRBD1. Germline V lookup: CDR1 SGHRS, CDR2 YFSETQ. V shed 4 bases and J 4 bases; nucleotides not matched to a gene: 11. This CDR3 is 16 amino acids long.

This rearrangement joins TRBV7-9 to TRBJ2-7; tentative D call: TRBD2 (5 bases). Looked up from germline, CDR1 is SEHNR and CDR2 is FQNEAQ (reference sequence). V lost 5 bases, J lost 6 bases, and 11 bases lay in between. There are 12 residues in the CDR3. CDR3 residues: CASSPMAGEQYF. The CDR3 coding sequence is TGTGCCAGCAGCCCGATGGCGGGCGAGCAGTACTTC.

The rearrangement uses TRBV5-1 and TRBJ2-1; 8 bases map to TRBD2. Germline loops: CDR1 SGHRS, CDR2 YFSETQ. The V segment lost 0 bases and the J segment 6 bases; nucleotides outside the gene matches: 2. The CDR3 extends over 14 amino acids. The CDR3 loop is CASSLDAGGNEQFF. CDR3 in DNA: TGCGCCAGCAGCTTGGACGCGGGGGGCAATGAGCAGTTCTTC. Based on the CDR3 plus reference TRBV5-1 and TRBJ2-1, the full variable domain is KAGVTQTPRYLIKTRGQQVTLSCSPISGHRSVSWYQQTPGQGLQFLFEYFSETQRNKGNFPGRFSGRQFSNSRSEMNVSTLELGDSALYLCASSLDAGGNEQFFGPGTRLTVL.

The chain employs TRBV30 and TRBJ1-1; D is ambiguous. Germline V CDR1 and CDR2: GTSNPN, SVGIG (reference sequence). V lost 2 bases, J lost 3 bases, and 10 bases lay in between. The CDR3 length is 13 residues. This chain's CDR3 is CAWSRGADTEAFF. As DNA, the CDR3 is TGTGCCTGGAGTCGGGGTGCAGACACTGAAGCTTTCTTT.

The chain is built from TRBV28 and TRBJ1-6; no clear D. The V end lost 6 bases, the J end lost 6 bases, and 9 bases lay between the germline ends. The CDR3 extends over 13 amino acids. In germline, CDR1 is MDHEN, CDR2 SYDVKM. This CDR3 reads CASSAQVNSPLHF. DNA of the CDR3: TGTGCCAGCAGCGCGCAGGTTAATTCACCCCTCCACTTT.

This clone was seen a single time. This chain links TRBV6-5 with TRBJ1-2; tentative D call: TRBD1 (6 bases). CDR1 is MNHEY, CDR2 SVGAGI, per germline. V was clipped by 0 bases and J by 6 bases, with 14 bases between them. The CDR3 loop spans 15 amino acids. The CDR3 region has the DNA TGTGCCAGCAGTTACTCGGGGGCCTCCCGGAATGGCTACACCTTC. Protein: CASSYSGASRNGYTF.

The chain carries TRBV2 and TRBJ2-4, with D possibly being TRBD2 (6 bases). Germline CDR1 and CDR2: SNHLY and FYNNEI. The V and J ends lost 9 bases and 9 bases respectively, with 15 bases between them. This CDR3 has 12 residues. CDR3 bases: TGTGCCAGTGGAGGGGTCGGGATCATTCAGTACTTC. Translating it yields CASGGVGIIQYF.

This chain uses TRBV11-2 with TRBJ2-7, with 9 bases matching TRBD1. This CDR3 has 15 residues. The V gene's germline CDR1 is SGHAT and CDR2 FQNNGV. V shed 5 bases and J 7 bases; nucleotides not matched to a gene: 12. CDR3 DNA sequence: TGTGCCAGCAGCCCGCTGACCGCGGACAGGGGAGAGCAGTACTTC. Its translation: CASSPLTADRGEQYF.

The rearrangement links TRBV2 to TRBJ1-6; a possible D gene is TRBD1 (5 bases). V was cut by 0 bases and J by 2 bases, with 8 bases left in between. Germline loops: CDR1 SNHLY, CDR2 FYNNEI. This CDR3 is 16 amino acids long. The CDR3 DNA reads as TGTGCCAGCAGTGAAGCGCGGGGGGCCTATAATTCACCCCTCCACTTT. Residues: CASSEARGAYNSPLHF.

V gene TRBV19 combines with J gene TRBJ1-4; 9 nucleotides agree with TRBD1. J was trimmed by 8 bases and V by 8 bases; bases with no gene match: 9. The CDR3 spans 14 residues. Germline V gene sequence: CDR1 LNHDA, CDR2 SQIVND (reference sequence). The CDR3 is CASSQTGGIEKLFF. The CDR3, as DNA: TGTGCCAGTTCACAGACAGGGGGGATCGAAAAACTGTTTTTT.

This chain links TRBV7-8 with TRBJ1-6; D is uncertain. The CDR3 is made up of 13 amino acids. Trimming left V 2 bases short and J 8 bases short, with 7 bases between. From germline, CDR1 is SGHVS and CDR2 FQNEAQ. CDR3 bases: TGTGCCAGCAGCTTATATACGGATTCACCCCTCCACTTT. Residues: CASSLYTDSPLHF.

The chain uses TRBV19 and TRBJ2-1; a weak D match, TRBD2 (7 bases). This CDR3 region has 15 residues. Germline assignment: CDR1 LNHDA and CDR2 SQIVND (reference sequence). V was trimmed by 3 bases and J by 7 bases, leaving 16 bases between them. CDR3 loop: CASSIGGGPSNEQFF. CDR3 DNA: TGTGCCAGTAGTATCGGCGGGGGCCCGAGTAATGAGCAGTTCTTC.

The CDR3 protein is CASSVMGAGTEAFF. In DNA, the CDR3 is TGTGCCAGCAGTGTCATGGGGGCAGGCACTGAAGCTTTCTTT. The chain combines TRBV2 with TRBJ1-1; TRBD1 is a possible D gene (6 bases). The CDR3 has 14 residues. V was trimmed by 4 bases and J by 4 bases, leaving 13 bases between them. Looked up from germline, CDR1 is SNHLY and CDR2 is FYNNEI.

The V call is TRBV4-1, the J call TRBJ1-1; no firm D call. The CDR3 is 18 residues long. V was shortened by 0 bases and J by 1 base, with 18 bases between the two germline ends. Germline V gene lookup returns CDR1 MGHRA and CDR2 YSYEKL. The chain's CDR3 is CASSQESWYDAGNTEAFF. The CDR3, as DNA: TGCGCCAGCAGCCAAGAGAGTTGGTATGACGCGGGGAACACTGAAGCTTTCTTT.

The chain links TRBV7-9 to TRBJ1-1, with 9 positions matching TRBD1. The CDR3 consists of 15 residues. J lost 1 base, V lost 7 bases, and 7 bases had no gene match. The germline V gene encodes CDR1 SEHNR and CDR2 FQNEAQ (reference sequence). The CDR3 is CASIYGQGWNTEAFF. The CDR3 nucleotides read TGTGCCAGCATATATGGACAGGGGTGGAACACTGAAGCTTTCTTT.

The chain combines TRBV4-1 with TRBJ1-2, with unresolved D. This CDR3 contains 13 residues. V dropped 0 bases and J dropped 6 bases, with 8 bases sitting between them. Germline CDR1 and CDR2: MGHRA and YSYEKL. The CDR3: CASSQDSGDGYTF. As DNA, the CDR3 is TGCGCCAGCAGCCAAGATAGCGGGGATGGCTACACCTTC.

This clone showed up just a few times. This rearrangement joins TRBV10-3 to TRBJ1-1, with TRBD1 identical over 7 bases. This CDR3 comprises 16 residues. Trimming took 10 bases from V and 7 from J; bases not matched to a gene: 21. Per germline, CDR1 ENHRY and CDR2 SYGVKD. The CDR3 here is CATKNFRDSFLFEAFF. DNA for the CDR3: TGTGCCACCAAAAATTTCCGGGACAGCTTTCTATTTGAAGCTTTCTTT.